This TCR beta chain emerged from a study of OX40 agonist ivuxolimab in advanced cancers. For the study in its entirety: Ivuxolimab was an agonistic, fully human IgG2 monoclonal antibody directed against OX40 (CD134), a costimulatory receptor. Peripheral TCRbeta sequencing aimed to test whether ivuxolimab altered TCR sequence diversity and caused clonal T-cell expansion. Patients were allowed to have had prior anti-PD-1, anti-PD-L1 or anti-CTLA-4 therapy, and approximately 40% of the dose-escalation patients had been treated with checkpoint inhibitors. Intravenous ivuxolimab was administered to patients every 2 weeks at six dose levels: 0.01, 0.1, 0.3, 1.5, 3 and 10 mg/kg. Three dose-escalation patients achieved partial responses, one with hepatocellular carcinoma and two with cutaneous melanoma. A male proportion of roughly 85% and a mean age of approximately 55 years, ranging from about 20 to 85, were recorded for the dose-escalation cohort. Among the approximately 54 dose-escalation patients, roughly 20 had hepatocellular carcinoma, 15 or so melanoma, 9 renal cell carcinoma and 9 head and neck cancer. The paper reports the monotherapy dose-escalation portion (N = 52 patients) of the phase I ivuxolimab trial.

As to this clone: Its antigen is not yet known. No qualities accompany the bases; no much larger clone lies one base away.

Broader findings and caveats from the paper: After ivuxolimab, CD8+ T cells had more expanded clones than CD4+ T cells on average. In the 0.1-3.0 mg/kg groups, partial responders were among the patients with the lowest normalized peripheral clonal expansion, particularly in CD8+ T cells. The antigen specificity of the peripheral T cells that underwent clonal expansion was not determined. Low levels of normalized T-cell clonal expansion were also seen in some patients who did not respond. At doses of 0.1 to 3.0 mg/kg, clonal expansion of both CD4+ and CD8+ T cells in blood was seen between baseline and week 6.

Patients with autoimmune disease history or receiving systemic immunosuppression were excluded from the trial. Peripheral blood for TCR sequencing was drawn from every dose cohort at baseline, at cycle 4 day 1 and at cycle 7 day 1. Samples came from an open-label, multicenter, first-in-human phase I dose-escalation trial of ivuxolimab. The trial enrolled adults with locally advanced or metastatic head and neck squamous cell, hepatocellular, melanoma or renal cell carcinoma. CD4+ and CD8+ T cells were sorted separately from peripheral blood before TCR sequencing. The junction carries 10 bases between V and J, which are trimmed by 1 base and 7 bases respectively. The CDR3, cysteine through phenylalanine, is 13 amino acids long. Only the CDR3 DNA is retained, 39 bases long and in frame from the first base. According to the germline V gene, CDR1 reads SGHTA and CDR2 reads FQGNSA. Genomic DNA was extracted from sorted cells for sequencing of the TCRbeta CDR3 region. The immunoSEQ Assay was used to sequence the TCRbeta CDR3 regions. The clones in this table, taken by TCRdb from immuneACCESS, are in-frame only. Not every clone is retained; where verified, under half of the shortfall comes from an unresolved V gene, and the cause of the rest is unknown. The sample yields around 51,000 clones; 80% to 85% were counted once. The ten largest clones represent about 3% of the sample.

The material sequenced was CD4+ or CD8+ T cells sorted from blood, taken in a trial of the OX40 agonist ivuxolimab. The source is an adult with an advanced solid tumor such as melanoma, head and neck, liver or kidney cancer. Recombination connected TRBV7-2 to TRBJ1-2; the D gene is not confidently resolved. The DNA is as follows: TGTGCCAGCAGCTTAGGTAGAGAGGGTGGCTACACCTTC. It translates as CASSLGREGGYTF.